The 8 T cell receptor beta chains below all came from one sample that was sequenced in a study of blood T cell repertoires in COVID-19. Some clones are missing from TCRdb's copy, which holds only in-frame ones; the method was immunoSEQ multiplex PCR. The table records over 100,000 clones, roughly 83% of them present only once. The sequencing sample was made of peripheral blood. The source is an elderly woman with acute or convalescent COVID-19.

This chain links TRBV4-2 with TRBJ2-7; possibly TRBD2 for D (6 bases). This CDR3 region has 14 residues. Trimming cost V 4 bases and J 3 bases, with 13 bases left between them. Germline-derived CDR1 and CDR2 are LGHNA and YNFKEQ. The CDR3 DNA is TGTGCCAGCAGCCTAAGGGGCGGGGACTACGAGCAGTACTTC. Residues: CASSLRGGDYEQYF.

The CDR3 region is CASSQDVSGEKLFF. CDR3 bases: TGCGCCAGCAGCCAAGACGTAAGCGGGGAAAAACTGTTTTTT. The rearrangement links TRBV4-3 to TRBJ1-4, with no clear D. V lost 0 bases and J 8 bases, leaving 10 bases between the germline ends. The germline V gene encodes CDR1 LGHNA and CDR2 YSLEER. The CDR3 contains 14 residues.

The genes are TRBV6-2 or TRBV6-3 and TRBJ2-1, with 10 bases aligning to TRBD1. Germline CDR1 is MNHEY and CDR2 is SVGEGT. The CDR3 consists of 15 residues. Germline trimming cut 6 bases from V and 6 bases from J; bases unmatched to any gene: 8. CDR3 region: CASRPGTGVFNEQFF. The CDR3 DNA reads as TGTGCCAGCAGACCTGGGACAGGGGTCTTCAATGAGCAGTTCTTC.

The genes are TRBV10-3 and TRBJ1-4; 8 nucleotides agree with TRBD1. J lost 0 bases, V lost 10 bases, and 16 bases had no gene match. The CDR3 has 18 residues. The germline CDR1 and CDR2 sequences are ENHRY and SYGVKD. The CDR3 bases are TGTGCCACAACCCCCGGGACAGGCATCGTTGCAACTAATGAAAAACTGTTTTTT. This translates into CATTPGTGIVATNEKLFF.

This clone was observed a few times. This chain joins TRBV30 and TRBJ1-6; D possibly corresponds to TRBD1 (6 bases). Germline loops: CDR1 GTSNPN, CDR2 SVGIG (reference sequence). Trimming left V 0 bases short and J 8 bases short, with 11 bases between. CDR3 length: 14 residues. CDR3 residues: CAWSVDKGDSPLHF. The DNA of the CDR3 is TGTGCCTGGAGTGTGGACAAGGGGGATTCACCCCTCCACTTT.

The chain links TRBV30 to TRBJ1-5; D is ambiguous. Deletions cut 0 bases from V and 9 bases from J, with 18 bases between. The CDR3 covers 15 residues. From germline, CDR1 is GTSNPN and CDR2 SVGIG (reference sequence). The CDR3 reads CAWSVGMSAESPQHF. The CDR3 DNA sequence: TGTGCCTGGAGTGTTGGCATGTCCGCGGAGTCGCCCCAGCATTTT.

The CDR3 loop is CAWSVGAVKNQPQHF. The CDR3 nucleotides read TGTGCCTGGAGTGTGGGGGCAGTAAAAAATCAGCCCCAGCATTTT. The rearrangement links TRBV30 to TRBJ1-5, with D possibly matching TRBD1 (6 bases). CDR1 and CDR2 from the germline V gene are GTSNPN and SVGIG (reference sequence). This CDR3 region has 15 residues. Trimming removed 0 bases from V and 4 bases from J, with 13 bases in between.

The V call is TRBV4-2, the J call TRBJ2-1; 8 positions agree with TRBD2. Germline values: CDR1 LGHNA, CDR2 YNFKEQ. The CDR3 totals 15 residues. Trimming took 1 base from V and 8 from J; bases not matched to a gene: 7. The CDR3 DNA follows: TGTGCCAGCAGCCAAGTAAGCGGGAGATATGATGAGCAGTTCTTC. The encoded protein is CASSQVSGRYDEQFF.